A selection of T cell receptor beta chains follows, all from one sample in a study of blood T cell repertoires in COVID-19. Using immunoSEQ multiplex PCR, the repertoire was profiled, and TCRdb retains in-frame clones only, with some absent. The data contain about 96,000 clones, about 90% of them singletons. Sequencing was done on a sample of peripheral blood. The source of these receptors is a human donor with COVID-19, enrolled during active disease. The donor label of this sample is uncertain. Each CDR3 is given with its conserved first and last residue.

V	J	CDR3
TRBV12-3/TRBV12-4	TRBJ2-5	CASSLGGMETQYF
TRBV5-4	TRBJ2-7	CASSLMSGGAYEQYF
TRBV18	TRBJ2-2	CASSPGGGELFF
TRBV5-1	TRBJ2-5	CASRGRISQEKETQYF
TRBV4-1	TRBJ2-3	CASSQESAGASDTQYF
TRBV28	TRBJ2-1	CAGGQENNEQFF
TRBV5-1	TRBJ1-5	CASSPLGGGNQPQHF
TRBV5-4	TRBJ1-2	CASSHIGVFTYGYTF
TRBV2	TRBJ1-2	CASRTGRKSGYTF
TRBV5-1	TRBJ2-7	CASRIPGQGYEQYF
TRBV3-1/TRBV3-2	TRBJ2-5	CASSQDRGRWETQYF
TRBV12-5	TRBJ2-7	CASGLDDSEQYF
TRBV7-9	TRBJ2-7	CASSLVGSDYEQYF
TRBV6-5	TRBJ1-6	CASSSLSSYNSPLHF
TRBV6-2/TRBV6-3	TRBJ1-6	CASSWDRGSPLHF
TRBV3-1/TRBV3-2	TRBJ2-2	CASTLSTGELFF
TRBV3-1/TRBV3-2	TRBJ2-7	CASSQDGQGGYEQYF
TRBV6-6	TRBJ2-2	CASSYSRDTGELFF
TRBV11-3	TRBJ2-3	CASSPRLATDTQYF
TRBV7-8	TRBJ1-2	CASSLGGGNYGYTF
TRBV11-3	TRBJ2-3	CASSLGNRQYF
TRBV10-3	TRBJ1-5	CAISEGERGNQPQHF
TRBV5-4	TRBJ2-7	CASSSSRGYEQYF
TRBV11-3	TRBJ1-5	CASSRGLRQPQHF
TRBV7-2	TRBJ2-1	CASSISVSSYNEQFF
TRBV7-8	TRBJ2-7	CASSRDRVYEQYF
TRBV28	TRBJ2-7	CASREGRGEQYF
TRBV24-1	TRBJ2-1	CATSDTSGRSSYNEQFF
TRBV5-1	TRBJ2-7	CASSGSGGPSYEQYF
TRBV5-1	TRBJ2-7	CASSLDNGAYEQYF
TRBV7-3	TRBJ2-1	CASSLSRDNEQFF
TRBV6-5	TRBJ1-6	CASSRGTVGNLPLHF
TRBV2	TRBJ1-1	CAKSTAMNTEAFF
TRBV11-3	TRBJ2-7	CASSLVVTASSYEQYF
TRBV10-1	TRBJ1-1	CASSDPGLPRGEAFF
TRBV2	TRBJ2-7	CASSEYRGDEQYF
TRBV2	TRBJ2-5	CASSEGRQAGGGETQYF
TRBV5-5	TRBJ1-2	CASSLGRTALPSGYTF
TRBV5-4	TRBJ2-1	CASTRASGRNEQFF
TRBV5-6	TRBJ2-7	CASSPRITGEQYF
TRBV29-1	TRBJ1-2	CSVDPRTENYGYTF
TRBV7-6	TRBJ2-5	CASSLGTGGGQETQYF
TRBV3-1/TRBV3-2	TRBJ2-3	CASSTGGGLIDTQYF
TRBV6-5	TRBJ1-1	CASRLRNTEAFF
TRBV19	TRBJ2-2	CASMRAGGLGGELFF
TRBV5-1	TRBJ1-1	CASSLGQDYTEAFF
TRBV10-3	TRBJ1-3	CAMMTAGNTIYF
TRBV11-2	TRBJ2-5	CASSLSETQYF
TRBV5-1	TRBJ2-2	CASSAVGGGNTGELFF
TRBV28	TRBJ2-7	CAIGQGVDEQYF
TRBV5-4	TRBJ2-1	CASSWGNRARDEQFF